The rows below give T cell receptor beta chains drawn from one sample of a study of blood T cell repertoires in COVID-19. Clones were sequenced by immunoSEQ multiplex PCR, and TCRdb holds only the in-frame ones, with some missing. The sample yields some 91,000 clones, about 80% seen once. Sample: peripheral blood. All receptors come from a man aged 65 to 79 with acute or convalescent COVID-19. Both conserved end residues are part of each CDR3. Fields, in order: J gene, D gene, clone size, V gene, CDR3 protein, CDR3 DNA. The D gene is left open where the match is weak. Size values are once, few and many counts, or a class for expanded clones, and some rows have none.

>TRBJ1-5|-|-|TRBV27
CASSLSRNQPQHF
TGTGCCAGCAGTTTATCACGGAATCAGCCCCAGCATTTT
>TRBJ1-3|-|-|TRBV15
CATGTGHGAGNTIYF
TGTGCCACCGGAACGGGACACGGCGCTGGAAACACCATATATTTT
>TRBJ1-4|TRBD1|-|TRBV2
CASSPFRSGQGGGLGEKLFF
TGTGCCAGCAGCCCCTTCCGCTCGGGACAGGGAGGGGGTCTTGGTGAAAAACTGTTTTTT
>TRBJ2-5|TRBD2|-|TRBV14
CASSLRLAFQETQYF
TGTGCCAGCAGCTTGCGACTAGCGTTCCAAGAGACCCAGTACTTC
>TRBJ1-5|-|-|TRBV25-1
CASSDTGPNQPQHF
TGTGCCAGCAGTGATACAGGGCCCAATCAGCCCCAGCATTTT
>TRBJ2-6|-|few|TRBV2
CASSAVLSGANVLTF
TGTGCCAGCAGCGCCGTACTTTCTGGGGCCAACGTCCTGACTTTC
>TRBJ1-3|-|few|TRBV19
CASPDSGNTIYF
TGTGCCAGTCCCGACAGCGGAAACACCATATATTTT
>TRBJ2-3|TRBD2|-|TRBV28
CASSTPGLAVGSADTQYF
TGTGCCAGCAGTACCCCGGGACTAGCTGTCGGTTCGGCAGATACGCAGTATTTT
>TRBJ1-1|-|once|TRBV5-1
CASSGQQGLNTEAFF
TGCGCCAGCAGCGGCCAACAGGGACTGAACACTGAAGCTTTCTTT
>TRBJ2-2|-|few|TRBV9
CASSVQALAGELFF
TGTGCCAGCAGCGTCCAGGCACTAGCCGGGGAGCTGTTTTTT
>TRBJ1-1|-|few|TRBV5-6
CASGEGRRTEAFF
TGTGCCAGCGGAGAGGGCCGGAGAACTGAAGCTTTCTTT
>TRBJ1-1|-|-|TRBV6-6
CASSYSGQGKTEAFF
TGTGCCAGCAGTTACTCAGGGCAGGGGAAGACTGAAGCTTTCTTT
>TRBJ2-1|TRBD2|-|TRBV5-8
CASSPEGSGYLNEQFF
TGTGCCAGCAGCCCCGAGGGTAGCGGGTATCTCAATGAGCAGTTCTTC
>TRBJ2-2|-|-|TRBV5-4
CASSSTGQNTGELFF
TGTGCCAGCAGTTCCACAGGGCAAAACACCGGGGAGCTGTTTTTT
>TRBJ1-5|-|-|TRBV7-6
CASSSLQGTQPQHF
TGTGCCAGCAGCTCCTTACAGGGAACCCAGCCCCAGCATTTT
>TRBJ1-2|TRBD1|-|TRBV19
CASSTGQGASGYTF
TGTGCCAGCAGTACGGGACAGGGGGCGAGTGGCTACACCTTC
>TRBJ2-7|-|once|TRBV2
CASSSQLEPYEQYF
TGTGCCAGCAGTTCTCAACTAGAACCCTACGAGCAGTACTTC
>TRBJ2-1|TRBD2|once|TRBV20-1
CSASQGLAGAWDEQFF
TGCAGTGCTAGTCAGGGACTAGCGGGAGCCTGGGATGAGCAGTTCTTC
>TRBJ2-2|-|-|TRBV7-3
CASSLIPSQDTGELFF
TGTGCCAGCAGCTTAATCCCCAGTCAGGACACCGGGGAGCTGTTTTTT
>TRBJ1-4|TRBD1|-|TRBV2
CASSEFGTDNEKLFF
TGTGCCAGCAGTGAATTTGGGACAGATAATGAAAAACTGTTTTTT
>TRBJ1-6|TRBD1|-|TRBV11-2
CASSFGTGGSPLHF
TGTGCCAGCAGCTTCGGGACAGGGGGTTCACCCCTCCACTTT
>TRBJ2-3|TRBD1|-|TRBV9
CASSGSTGGSDTQYF
TGTGCCAGCAGCGGGTCGACAGGGGGATCAGATACGCAGTATTTT
>TRBJ2-2|TRBD1|-|TRBV7-9
CASSSAGTGGTGELFF
TGTGCCAGCAGCTCCGCCGGGACAGGGGGCACCGGGGAGCTGTTTTTT
>TRBJ2-5|-|-|TRBV5-1
CASSLVPGQETQYF
TGCGCCAGCAGCTTGGTCCCAGGGCAAGAGACCCAGTACTTC
>TRBJ1-5|TRBD1|-|TRBV2
CASSPTGQGQPQHF
TGTGCCAGCAGTCCGACAGGGCAAGGACAGCCCCAGCATTTT
>TRBJ2-3|-|-|TRBV25-1
CASSEYSDTQYF
TGTGCCAGCAGTGAATACTCAGATACGCAGTATTTT
>TRBJ1-2|-|-|TRBV7-3
CASSLGGANGYTF
TGTGCCAGCAGCTTAGGGGGCGCCAATGGCTACACCTTC
>TRBJ2-2|TRBD2|-|TRBV5-1
CASSVTPGLTTGELFF
TGCGCCAGCAGTGTAACTCCGGGACTAACCACCGGGGAGCTGTTTTTT
>TRBJ2-7|-|-|TRBV19
CASRSTMGSEQYF
TGTGCCAGTAGGTCCACGATGGGCAGCGAGCAGTACTTC
>TRBJ1-6|TRBD1|-|TRBV2
CASSERTGVMNSPLHF
TGTGCCAGCAGTGAAAGGACAGGGGTTATGAATTCACCCCTCCACTTT
>TRBJ1-1|TRBD1|-|TRBV28
CASSLWTGGGTEAFF
TGTGCCAGCAGCTTATGGACAGGGGGCGGCACTGAAGCTTTCTTT
>TRBJ1-5|TRBD1|-|TRBV6-5
CASSLQGEDNQPQHF
TGTGCCAGCAGTCTACAGGGGGAAGACAATCAGCCCCAGCATTTT
>TRBJ2-3|TRBD2|-|TRBV2
CASSEGRRGGTNTQYF
TGTGCCAGCAGTGAGGGACGGCGGGGGGGCACAAATACGCAGTATTTT
>TRBJ1-4|-|-|TRBV6-1
CASSGRTVAANEKLFF
TGTGCCAGCAGTGGACGGACAGTTGCGGCTAATGAAAAACTGTTTTTT
>TRBJ1-2|TRBD1|few|TRBV6-5
CASGRGLYGYTF
TGTGCCTCCGGCAGGGGGCTCTATGGCTACACCTTC
>TRBJ1-5|TRBD1|-|TRBV19
CASSPGTGELQPQHF
TGTGCCAGTAGCCCCGGGACAGGCGAGCTTCAGCCCCAGCATTTT
>TRBJ2-1|-|once|TRBV7-3
CASSLGATINEQFF
TGTGCCAGCAGCTTAGGGGCCACCATCAATGAGCAGTTCTTC
>TRBJ2-3|TRBD1|-|TRBV19
CASSIDADRVTDTQYF
TGTGCCAGTAGTATAGATGCGGACAGGGTAACAGATACGCAGTATTTT